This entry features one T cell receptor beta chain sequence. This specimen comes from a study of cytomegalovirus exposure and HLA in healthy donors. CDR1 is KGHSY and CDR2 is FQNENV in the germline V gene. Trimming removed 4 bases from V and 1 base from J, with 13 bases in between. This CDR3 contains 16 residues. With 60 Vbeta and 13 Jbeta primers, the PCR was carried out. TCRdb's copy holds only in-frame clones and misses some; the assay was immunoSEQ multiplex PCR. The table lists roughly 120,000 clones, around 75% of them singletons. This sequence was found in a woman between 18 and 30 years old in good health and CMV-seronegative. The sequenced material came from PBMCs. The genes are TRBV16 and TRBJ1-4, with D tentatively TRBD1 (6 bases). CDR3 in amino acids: CASSLSGARTNEKLFF. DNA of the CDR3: TGTGCCAGCAGCCTATCGGGGGCACGAACTAATGAAAAACTGTTTTTT.